The next 7 T cell receptor beta chains were all read from a single sample in a study of beta chain features in type 1 diabetes (dated by TCRdb to 2017 to 2018). Libraries were constructed by the immunoSEQ multiplex PCR assay. The entire amount of isolated RNA was reverse transcribed using the High Capacity cDNA Reverse Transcription Kit, so the sequenced TCRB transcripts were expressed ones. TCRdb obtained this table from immuneACCESS and retained in-frame rearrangements with V and J assigned. These tables miss some clones; where compared with another copy, unresolved V genes account for less than half of the shortfall, and the remainder is unexplained. The sample table lists 120,000 to 150,000 clones, about 7% of them with a count of one. Of the sample, roughly 1.4% is held by the ten largest clones. The specimen sequenced was central memory CD4+ T cells from blood. Receptors originate from a woman in her 30s in good health.

In its sample, this clone was seen many times. The chain links TRBV6-1 to TRBJ2-5, with D maybe TRBD1 (6 bases). CDR3 length equals 14 residues. Germline CDR1 is MNHNS and CDR2 is SASEGT. Trimming cost V 10 bases and J 0 bases, with 15 bases left between them. In DNA, the CDR3 is TGTGCCACCACCGGACAGCTCAACCAAGAGACCCAGTACTTC. Translating gives CATTGQLNQETQYF.

This clone was seen a few times. V and J are TRBV7-3 and TRBJ2-1, with 9 bases aligning to TRBD2. The germline V gene encodes CDR1 SGHTA and CDR2 FQGTGA. V lost 5 bases and J lost 1; bases outside the gene matches: 6. This CDR3 has 16 amino acids. CDR3 loop: CASSKGLAESYNEQFF. For the CDR3, the DNA is TGTGCCAGCAGCAAGGGACTAGCCGAGTCCTACAATGAGCAGTTCTTC.

The genes are TRBV28 and TRBJ2-3, with TRBD1 matching 9 bases. CDR1 and CDR2 from the germline V gene are MDHEN and SYDVKM. The CDR3 consists of 16 residues. V trimming: 3 bases; J trimming: 1 base; junction bases outside the gene matches: 5. The DNA for the CDR3 is TGTGCCAGCAGTTTCATGCGGACAGGGGGCACAGATACGCAGTATTTT. This translates into CASSFMRTGGTDTQYF.

V gene TRBV14 combines with J gene TRBJ1-2; tentatively, D is TRBD1 (6 bases). This CDR3 is 14 amino acids long. Germline values: CDR1 SGHDN, CDR2 FVKESK. The V end lost 0 bases, the J end lost 4 bases, and 9 bases lay between the germline ends. CDR3 sequence reads: CASSQDADSYGYTF. The CDR3 DNA is TGTGCCAGCAGCCAAGATGCGGACAGCTATGGCTACACCTTC.

The rearrangement links TRBV7-2 to TRBJ2-1; D is unclear. The CDR3 is made up of 13 amino acids. V lost 1 base and J 7 bases, leaving 8 bases between the germline ends. Germline V gene lookup returns CDR1 SGHTA and CDR2 FQGNSA. The DNA of the CDR3 is TGTGCCAGCAGCTTAGAAAGTGAGAATGAGCAGTTCTTC. It codes for CASSLESENEQFF.

The chain has TRBV28 and TRBJ2-3, with 10 bases aligning to TRBD2. Trimming at V came to 4 bases and at J to 6 bases, leaving 13 bases not matched to a gene. Germline lookup yields CDR1 MDHEN and CDR2 SYDVKM. The length of the CDR3 is 17 residues. CDR3 nucleotide sequence: TGTGCCAGCAGTTCCTACCCCAGCGGGAGGGCCGAGGATACGCAGTATTTT. It translates to CASSSYPSGRAEDTQYF.

The V and J genes are TRBV28 and TRBJ2-5; 8 bases fit TRBD1. CDR3 length: 16 amino acids. J lost 3 bases, V lost 3 bases, and 9 bases had no gene match. Germline-derived CDR1 and CDR2 are MDHEN and SYDVKM. CDR3 loop: CASSFSGGAGKETQYF. The CDR3 DNA reads TGTGCCAGCAGTTTTTCAGGGGGCGCAGGCAAAGAGACCCAGTACTTC.